In this sample, the clone carrying this T cell receptor beta chain turned up many times. The hyperthyroidism was newly diagnosed and had lasted under 2 months; the patients were aged 18 to 65. There were TCR beta CDR3 regions amplified from RNA transcripts. The HTBI set primed first-round TCR CDR3 RT-PCR. From the multiplex PCR reads, TCRdb called clonotypes with MiXCR, one entry per CDR3 protein. The repertoire holds about 210,000 distinct CDR3 sequences, with more than 15% as singletons. This sample was included in a study of T cells in Graves' hyperthyroidism and ophthalmopathy. CDR1 and CDR2 (germline): DFQATT, SNEGSKA (reference sequence). CDR3 length: 12 residues. With 5 bases removed from V and 5 bases from J, the gap between germline ends came to 12 bases.

The rearrangement joins TRBV20-1 to TRBJ2-5, with D unresolved. This TCR was recovered from a man aged 45-65 years with Graves' hyperthyroidism. The sequencing sample was made of blood. The CDR3 loop is CSAPSVVETQYF. Written as DNA, the CDR3 is TGCAGTGCTCCCTCGGTAGTGGAGACCCAGTACTTC.